The sequence of this TCR beta chain was determined in a study of blood T cell repertoires in COVID-19. CDR1 and CDR2 from the germline V gene are MNHNY and SVGAGI (reference sequence). With V trimmed by 5 bases and J by 4 bases, 5 bases remained unmatched. The CDR3 consists of 14 residues. Seattle's cohort entered during active infection and was followed longitudinally. Original analysis: Reference gene primer amplification gave estimated nucleated cell counts. Sequencing was performed with immunoSEQ multiplex PCR; in TCRdb, only in-frame clones are kept and a portion is missing. D and trimming come from the DNA, and the V and J calls and clone size come from that table. The repertoire holds around 200,000 clones, 84% seen once, with more than 12% in the top ten.

Material for sequencing was peripheral blood. This rearrangement joins TRBV6-6 to TRBJ2-3; 8 nucleotides align to TRBD2. The receptor was isolated from a woman in her 70s with COVID-19, enrolled during active disease. DNA of the CDR3: TGTGCCAGCAGTCCGGGGGGGGTTTCAGATACGCAGTATTTT. Its translation is CASSPGGVSDTQYF.